This TCR beta chain was identified in a study of cytomegalovirus exposure and HLA in healthy donors. Deletions cut 3 bases from V and 4 bases from J, with 12 bases between. This CDR3 contains 14 residues. CDR1 is SNHLY, CDR2 FYNNEI, per germline. It was with 60 Vbeta and 13 Jbeta primers that the PCR ran. The assay was immunoSEQ multiplex PCR, and TCRdb's table has in-frame clones only and misses some. Its listing shows 200,000 to 250,000 clones. This sequence was found in a girl aged 2 to 10 in good health and CMV-seropositive. What was sequenced was PBMCs. V gene TRBV2 combines with J gene TRBJ2-5; no clear D. CDR3 amino acids: CASSEGQLRETQYF. DNA for the CDR3: TGTGCCAGCAGTGAGGGCCAGCTTCGAGAGACCCAGTACTTC.